The 29 T cell receptor beta chains given below trace back to one sample, sequenced in a study of CD8 T cells in Susac syndrome. With random hexamers, roughly 0.5 to 1 ug RNA was reverse transcribed. Each CDR3 protein gets one entry after TCRdb re-called the immunoSEQ multiplex PCR reads with MiXCR. The table includes around 160,000 distinct CDR3 sequences, less than 95% detected once. The source material was CD4+ T cells from PBMCs. The receptor set was obtained from a human donor with multiple sclerosis.

The V and J genes are TRBV30 and TRBJ2-7; D ambiguous. The CDR3 contains 14 residues. Germline loops: CDR1 GTSNPN, CDR2 SVGIG (reference sequence). Trimming took off 1 base at V and 1 base at J, with 11 bases between the two ends. Written as DNA, the CDR3 is TGTGCCTGGAGTGAATCGTCCCAGTCCTACGAGCAGTACTTC. Its protein is CAWSESSQSYEQYF.

This chain joins TRBV2 and TRBJ2-1; TRBD2 agrees at 11 bases. This CDR3 is built from 16 residues. Germline V gene data show CDR1 as SNHLY and CDR2 as FYNNEI. The V and J ends lost 5 bases and 5 bases, in that order; junction bases with no gene match: 8. The chain's CDR3 is CASSPTLAGGHNEQFF. CDR3 DNA sequence: TGTGCCAGCAGTCCCACCCTAGCGGGAGGCCACAATGAGCAGTTCTTC.

The CDR3 nucleotides read TGTGCCAGCAGCGAGCCGGGACAGGGGGCTTTTGGCTACACCTTC. As protein: CASSEPGQGAFGYTF. The rearrangement uses TRBV7-2 and TRBJ1-2; the match to TRBD1 covers 12 bases. After removal of 5 bases from V and 7 bases from J, the junction contained 8 bases not matched to a gene. In germline, CDR1 is SGHTA, CDR2 FQGNSA. This CDR3 comprises 15 residues.

The CDR3 loop reads CASSQMLGPNEQFF. CDR3 in DNA: TGTGCCAGCAGCCAAATGCTAGGGCCAAATGAGCAGTTCTTC. This chain joins TRBV3-1 and TRBJ2-1; D is unclear. V gave up 2 bases and J gave up 7 bases, with 12 bases separating them. The CDR3 runs to 14 residues. Germline loops: CDR1 LGHDT, CDR2 YNNKEL (reference sequence).

CDR3 sequence (DNA): TGCAGCGTTGGCAAGGTTGGGGCGCCGAACACTGAAGCTTTCTTT. Amino acids: CSVGKVGAPNTEAFF. The gene calls are TRBV29-1 and TRBJ1-1, with D maybe TRBD1 (5 bases). Deletions cut 4 bases from V and 1 base from J, with 16 bases between. Germline V gene lookup returns CDR1 SQVTM and CDR2 ANQGSEA. The CDR3 contains 15 residues.

This rearrangement joins TRBV19 to TRBJ1-5; 8 bases match TRBD1. The CDR3 runs 15 residues. V shed 5 bases, J shed 6 bases, and the junction held 9 bases outside the gene matches. In germline, CDR1 is LNHDA, CDR2 SQIVND (reference sequence). The CDR3 here is CASSGGQGTAQPQHF. The CDR3 DNA follows: TGTGCCAGTAGTGGTGGACAGGGAACGGCTCAGCCCCAGCATTTT.

The chain combines TRBV19 with TRBJ1-3; tentative D call: TRBD1 (5 bases). The germline V and J ends were trimmed by 10 bases and 1 base, with 14 bases remaining between them. CDR1 is LNHDA, CDR2 SQIVND, per germline (reference sequence). The CDR3 contains 14 residues. The CDR3, as DNA: TGTGCCACCCTCCCAGGACATTCTGGAAACACCATATATTTT. It codes for CATLPGHSGNTIYF.

The rearrangement links TRBV11-1 to TRBJ2-7, with TRBD2 matching over 8 bases. The CDR3 consists of 14 residues. The J segment lost 6 bases and the V segment lost 1 base, leaving 5 bases of the junction unmatched. Germline V gives CDR1 SGHAT, CDR2 FQDESV (reference sequence). Written as DNA, the CDR3 is TGTGCCAGCAGCTTAGGCACTAGCGGAAGCGAGCAGTACTTC. Translated: CASSLGTSGSEQYF.

The V call is TRBV27, the J call TRBJ1-4; D perhaps matches TRBD1 (5 bases). Trimming pared 1 base from V and 5 bases from J, leaving 11 bases between. The CDR3 is 15 residues long. Germline-derived CDR1 and CDR2 are MNHEY and SMNVEV (reference sequence). The CDR3, as DNA: TGTGCCAGCAGTTTATATGGGGGTTCGAATGAAAAACTGTTTTTT. Translation gives CASSLYGGSNEKLFF.

The chain recombines TRBV27 with TRBJ1-1; 12 bases match TRBD1. V shed 1 base and J 5 bases; nucleotides not matched to a gene: 5. This CDR3 contains 16 residues. The germline gives CDR1 MNHEY, CDR2 SMNVEV (reference sequence). The CDR3 sequence is CASSLYGTGGGTEAFF. The DNA of the CDR3 is TGTGCCAGCAGTTTATACGGGACAGGGGGCGGGACTGAAGCTTTCTTT.

This clonotype has a handful of counts. V gene TRBV28 combines with J gene TRBJ2-6, with no clear D. The CDR3 totals 13 residues. V dropped 5 bases and J dropped 4 bases, with 6 bases sitting between them. Per germline, CDR1 MDHEN and CDR2 SYDVKM. In DNA, the CDR3 is TGTGCCAGCAGTCAACCGGGGGCCAACGTCCTGACTTTC. Translating gives CASSQPGANVLTF.

The rearrangement joins TRBV10-3 to TRBJ2-3, with 7 bases aligning to TRBD2. With 0 bases clipped from V and 1 base from J, the junction kept 4 bases outside the gene matches. The CDR3 has 16 residues. Germline CDR1 reads ENHRY; CDR2 reads SYGVKD. The CDR3 loop is CAISESSSGRTDTQYF. DNA of the CDR3: TGTGCCATCAGTGAGTCGTCTAGCGGTCGCACAGATACGCAGTATTTT.

The chain couples TRBV4-1 to TRBJ1-1, with 7 bases matching TRBD1. There are 14 residues in the CDR3. The J segment lost 3 bases and the V segment lost 6 bases, leaving 7 bases of the junction unmatched. CDR1 MGHRA and CDR2 YSYEKL come from the germline V gene. CDR3 sequence (DNA): TGCGCCAGCAGTCGCCCCGGGACAGACACTGAAGCTTTCTTT. Residues: CASSRPGTDTEAFF.

The J gene is TRBJ1-2, the V gene TRBV7-2; possibly TRBD1 for D (5 bases). The CDR3 is 14 residues long. V gave up 3 bases and J gave up 7 bases, with 15 bases separating them. Germline lookup yields CDR1 SGHTA and CDR2 FQGNSA. The CDR3 bases are TGTGCCAGCAGCTTCTCTTCGGGGCCCGCTGGCTACACCTTC. Amino acids: CASSFSSGPAGYTF.

The CDR3 reads CASSQDNLQNTQYF. As DNA, the CDR3 is TGTGCCAGCAGCCAAGATAATCTACAGAATACCCAGTACTTC. The V gene is TRBV3-1, the J gene TRBJ2-5, with D unresolved. The V gene lost 0 bases and the J gene lost 8 bases, with 13 bases spanning the gap. CDR1 and CDR2 from the germline V gene are LGHDT and YNNKEL (reference sequence). The CDR3 runs to 14 residues.

The chain recombines TRBV19 with TRBJ1-3, with D unclear. The germline gives CDR1 LNHDA, CDR2 SQIVND (reference sequence). The CDR3 runs 15 residues. V was shortened by 3 bases and J by 4 bases, with 13 bases between the two germline ends. CDR3 DNA: TGTGCCAGTAGTATCAGTCCGTCTCCCGGAAACACCATATATTTT. Amino acids: CASSISPSPGNTIYF.

The V gene is TRBV6-6, the J gene TRBJ1-4; D gene unclear. With 2 bases removed from V and 6 bases from J, the gap between germline ends came to 13 bases. This CDR3 contains 15 residues. Germline loops: CDR1 MNHNY, CDR2 SVGAGI (reference sequence). CDR3 region: CASSYAPGRDEKLFF. The CDR3 DNA is TGTGCCAGCAGTTACGCCCCGGGTCGTGATGAAAAACTGTTTTTT.

The chain has TRBV6-2 or TRBV6-3 and TRBJ1-2; 7 bases align to TRBD1. This CDR3 region has 14 residues. Germline values: CDR1 MNHEY, CDR2 SVGEGT. Losses at the gene ends were 6 bases for V and 2 bases for J; bases not matched to a gene: 6. CDR3 bases: TGTGCCAGCAGCCCACCGACAGGGAACTATGGCTACACCTTC. Its protein product is CASSPPTGNYGYTF.

This rearrangement joins TRBV20-1 to TRBJ1-1; 7 bases are a match to TRBD1. The CDR3 consists of 14 residues. Germline V gives CDR1 DFQATT, CDR2 SNEGSKA (reference sequence). With V trimmed by 3 bases and J by 0 bases, 4 bases remained unmatched. The CDR3 here is CSARDRFMNTEAFF. The CDR3 DNA follows: TGCAGTGCTAGGGACAGGTTCATGAACACTGAAGCTTTCTTT.

The chain has TRBV30 and TRBJ2-1; TRBD2 matches at 12 bases. Trimming at V came to 6 bases and at J to 9 bases, leaving 6 bases not matched to a gene. This CDR3 has 13 amino acids. Germline loops: CDR1 GTSNPN, CDR2 SVGIG (reference sequence). The CDR3 here is CACARLAGVEQFF. Written as DNA, the CDR3 is TGTGCCTGCGCCCGACTAGCGGGAGTTGAGCAGTTCTTC. The complete variable domain, with remaining parts taken from reference TRBV30 and TRBJ2-1, reads SQTIHQWPATLVQPVGSPLSLECTVEGTSNPNLYWYRQAAGRGLQLLFYSVGIGQISSEVPQNLSASRPQDRQFILSSKKLLLSDSGFYLCACARLAGVEQFFGPGTRLTVL.

The chain joins TRBV12-3 or TRBV12-4 to TRBJ2-2; maybe TRBD2 (5 bases). The CDR3 runs 11 residues. The V end lost 5 bases, the J end lost 15 bases, and 13 bases lay between the germline ends. The CDR3 DNA reads TGTGCCAGCAGTCAAATGGGAGTGGTGTTTTTT. This sequence encodes CASSQMGVVFF.

The chain recombines TRBV24-1 with TRBJ1-5, with D uncertain. There are 10 residues in the CDR3. Germline lookup yields CDR1 KGHDR and CDR2 SFDVKD. Between the trimmed V and J ends, which lost 9 bases and 6 bases, there was a span of 5 bases. The CDR3 nucleotides read TGTGCCACCTCCCCTCAGCCCCAGCATTTT. Amino acids: CATSPQPQHF.

This chain links TRBV5-6 with TRBJ2-7; no clear D gene. V lost 3 bases to trimming and J lost 0 bases, with 13 bases between them. This CDR3 comprises 15 residues. Germline assignment: CDR1 SGHDT and CDR2 YYEEEE. The CDR3 sequence is CASSYRFLVSYEQYF. In DNA form, the CDR3 reads TGTGCCAGCAGCTACCGGTTTCTGGTCTCCTACGAGCAGTACTTC.

The CDR3 region is CSARVPVEQEAFF. The CDR3 coding sequence is TGCAGTGCTAGAGTCCCGGTAGAACAGGAAGCTTTCTTT. The chain couples TRBV20-1 to TRBJ1-1; no clear D. This CDR3 comprises 13 residues. The V gene lost 1 base and the J gene lost 8 bases, with 14 bases spanning the gap. In germline, CDR1 is DFQATT, CDR2 SNEGSKA (reference sequence).

The gene calls are TRBV7-3 and TRBJ2-2; 7 bases are shared with TRBD2. This CDR3 comprises 16 residues. Germline trimming cut 5 bases from V and 5 bases from J; bases unmatched to any gene: 11. Germline V gene lookup returns CDR1 SGHTA and CDR2 FQGTGA. CDR3 nucleotides: TGTGCCAGCAGCCCTCACGGTGGGAGGGCTACCGGGGAGCTGTTTTTT. This translates into CASSPHGGRATGELFF.

The chain recombines TRBV12-3 or TRBV12-4 with TRBJ2-1; D is undetermined. Trimming took off 7 bases at V and 1 base at J, with 5 bases between the two ends. The CDR3 loop spans 12 amino acids. This chain's CDR3 is CASTLSYNEQFF. The CDR3, as DNA: TGTGCCAGCACACTGTCCTACAATGAGCAGTTCTTC.

The chain joins TRBV20-1 to TRBJ2-7; TRBD1 matches 7 bases. V trimming: 0 bases; J trimming: 3 bases; junction bases outside the gene matches: 5. The germline CDR1 and CDR2 sequences are DFQATT and SNEGSKA (reference sequence). This CDR3 contains 14 residues. The DNA of the CDR3 is TGCAGTGCTAGAGAAATAGCAGGGGGCTACGAGCAGTACTTC. Amino acid sequence: CSAREIAGGYEQYF.

The chain is built from TRBV7-2 and TRBJ1-5; 8 bases are shared with TRBD1. Looked up from germline, CDR1 is SGHTA and CDR2 is FQGNSA. J was trimmed by 11 bases and V by 3 bases; bases with no gene match: 9. The CDR3 loop spans 14 amino acids. CDR3 sequence: CASSFDRGRRAQHF. DNA for the CDR3: TGTGCCAGCAGCTTCGACAGGGGCAGGAGGGCCCAGCATTTT.

J is TRBJ1-2 and V is TRBV29-1, with D possibly matching TRBD1 (6 bases). This CDR3 contains 15 residues. The V and J ends lost 4 bases and 4 bases respectively, with 19 bases between them. The V gene's germline CDR1 is SQVTM and CDR2 ANQGSEA. This chain's CDR3 is CSVVEGGTLGYGYTF. Written as DNA, the CDR3 is TGCAGCGTTGTAGAGGGGGGGACCCTGGGCTATGGCTACACCTTC.